Each of the 13 T cell receptor beta chains below was sequenced from the same sample in a study of cytomegalovirus exposure and HLA in healthy donors. Amplification used 60 Vbeta primers and 13 Jbeta primers. Here immunoSEQ multiplex PCR was the method, and the copy in TCRdb shows in-frame clones only, minus some. The table shows 65,000 to 90,000 clones, with 60% to 75% occurring only once. Material: PBMCs. These receptors were collected from a man aged 65 to 79 in good health and CMV-seronegative.

The genes are TRBV11-3 and TRBJ2-1; possibly TRBD2 for D (5 bases). The CDR3 is 14 amino acids. Trimming cost V 4 bases and J 8 bases, with 15 bases left between them. The germline CDR1 and CDR2 sequences are SGHNT and YENEEA. CDR3 coding DNA: TGTGCCAGCAGCTCGCCGGCACTTAGCGATGAGCAGTTCTTC. Translated: CASSSPALSDEQFF.

J is TRBJ1-5 and V is TRBV6-1, with 8 positions matching TRBD1. The trim removed 6 bases at V and 7 bases at J, leaving 8 bases unmatched. The CDR3 is 14 residues long. The germline V gene encodes CDR1 MNHNS and CDR2 SASEGT. CDR3 residues: CASSKTGVGQPQHF. CDR3 DNA sequence: TGTGCCAGCAGCAAGACAGGGGTGGGACAGCCCCAGCATTTT.

The V call is TRBV20-1, the J call TRBJ2-1, with a tentative D call TRBD2 (5 bases). The V gene lost 6 bases and the J gene lost 9 bases, with 9 bases spanning the gap. Germline lookup yields CDR1 DFQATT and CDR2 SNEGSKA (reference sequence). This CDR3 has 10 amino acids. The CDR3 nucleotides read TGCAGTGCCCGAGCGGTTGAGCAGTTCTTC. It is translated as CSARAVEQFF.

The chain is built from TRBV6-6 and TRBJ1-2; 9 bases align to TRBD1. Per the germline V gene, CDR1 is MNHNY and CDR2 is SVGAGI (reference sequence). J was trimmed by 8 bases and V by 2 bases; bases with no gene match: 9. This CDR3 is built from 15 residues. The CDR3 protein is CASSYPQGQGTGYTF. The CDR3 DNA follows: TGTGCCAGCAGTTACCCACAGGGACAGGGAACGGGCTACACCTTC.

This clone appeared a single time. The genes are TRBV5-4 and TRBJ1-1, with D perhaps matching TRBD1 (5 bases). CDR1 and CDR2 from the germline V gene are SGHNT and YYREEE (reference sequence). This CDR3 has 17 residues. Trimming stripped 0 bases from V and 1 base from J, with 16 bases between. The CDR3 reads CASSLGSVGGTNTEAFF. Here the CDR3 DNA reads TGTGCCAGCAGCTTGGGTTCTGTGGGGGGTACGAACACTGAAGCTTTCTTT.

V is TRBV19 and J is TRBJ1-5, with 10 positions matching TRBD1. Germline V gives CDR1 LNHDA, CDR2 SQIVND (reference sequence). The length of the CDR3 is 14 residues. V lost 9 bases, J lost 5 bases, and 7 bases stayed unmatched. In DNA, the CDR3 is TGTGCCAGCCACGACAGGGGGCTCGATCAGCCCCAGCATTTT. It yields the protein CASHDRGLDQPQHF. The full variable domain, with the rest looked up from reference TRBV19 and TRBJ1-5, is DGGITQSPKYLFRKEGQNVTLSCEQNLNHDAMYWYRQDPGQGLRLIYYSQIVNDFQKGDIAEGYSVSREKKESFPLTVTSAQKNPTAFYLCASHDRGLDQPQHFGDGTRLSIL.

This sequence joins TRBV7-9 and TRBJ1-1; 7 positions match TRBD1. The ends lost 5 bases at V and 6 bases at J; junction bases unmatched: 9. The CDR3 spans 14 residues. Germline V gene data show CDR1 as SEHNR and CDR2 as FQNEAQ (reference sequence). CDR3 DNA sequence: TGTGCCAGCAGCGGACCAGGGGGTGCTGCTGAAGCTTTCTTT. Translated: CASSGPGGAAEAFF. The full variable domain, rest sourced from reference TRBV7-9 and TRBJ1-1, is DTGVSQNPRHKITKRGQNVTFRCDPISEHNRLYWYRQTLGQGPEFLTYFQNEAQLEKSRLLSDRFSAERPKGSFSTLEIQRTEQGDSAMYLCASSGPGGAAEAFFGQGTRLTVV.

As for this clone: At one boundary the junction diverges from the germline segment, which might be a read error. This chain joins TRBV7-9 and TRBJ2-5; D possibly corresponds to TRBD2 (5 bases). This CDR3 is built from 15 residues. Looked up from germline, CDR1 is SEHNR and CDR2 is FQNEAQ (reference sequence). As DNA, the CDR3 is TGTTCCAGCAGCTTAGGTTTGAGGGACCAAGAGACCCAGTACTTC. As protein: CSSSLGLRDQETQYF.

A single count supports this clone. The chain carries TRBV5-1 and TRBJ2-5; 9 bases line up with TRBD1. This CDR3 spans 15 amino acids. Germline CDR1 reads SGHRS; CDR2 reads YFSETQ. V shed 5 bases and J 4 bases; nucleotides not matched to a gene: 9. Written as DNA, the CDR3 is TGCGCCAGCAGGCTGGGACAGGGCGCGGTAGAGACCCAGTACTTC. This gives the protein CASRLGQGAVETQYF.

V is TRBV6-5 and J is TRBJ2-5; 8 nucleotides line up with TRBD2. CDR1 is MNHEY, CDR2 SVGAGI, per germline. The CDR3 consists of 14 residues. V trimming: 8 bases; J trimming: 2 bases; junction bases outside the gene matches: 7. CDR3 nucleotide sequence: TGTGCCAGCCGGCGGGAGGCAAATCAAGAGACCCAGTACTTC. Translation: CASRREANQETQYF.

The J gene is TRBJ1-6, the V gene TRBV19; 9 positions match TRBD1. Looked up from germline, CDR1 is LNHDA and CDR2 is SQIVND (reference sequence). Germline trimming cut 6 bases from V and 10 bases from J; bases unmatched to any gene: 4. The CDR3 has 13 amino acids. The CDR3 spells CASSGTGSSPLHF. CDR3 DNA: TGTGCCAGTAGCGGGACAGGGAGCTCACCCCTCCACTTT.

The genes are TRBV6-1 and TRBJ2-1; 8 bases fit TRBD2. Trimming removed 6 bases from V and 1 base from J; junction bases left unmatched: 5. Germline V gives CDR1 MNHNS, CDR2 SASEGT. There are 15 residues in the CDR3. CDR3 amino acids: CASRDRLASYNEQFF. The CDR3 nucleotides are TGTGCCAGCAGAGATAGACTAGCGTCCTACAATGAGCAGTTCTTC.

V gene TRBV11-2 combines with J gene TRBJ2-3; 7 bases agree with TRBD1. This CDR3 has 15 amino acids. Per the germline V gene, CDR1 is SGHAT and CDR2 is FQNNGV. J lost 5 bases, V lost 1 base, and 6 bases had no gene match. The CDR3 region is CASSLGRGLGDTQYF. The DNA of the CDR3 is TGTGCCAGCAGCTTAGGAAGGGGGCTGGGAGATACGCAGTATTTT.